This T cell receptor beta chain was sequenced during a study of T-cell memory formation after mild COVID-19. Study details: TCR clusters were mostly donor specific.

Study-level findings and limits: CD4+ clones that contracted lay mainly in CM and EM; CD8+ ones lay in EMRA. What remained unconfirmed was the SARS-CoV-2 specificity of second-wave clones peaking on day 37.

This clonotype was detected a few times. What it binds is not known. TCRdb re-called the 5' RACE reads with MiXCR, one entry per CDR3 protein. The sample carries hundreds of thousands of distinct CDR3 sequences, around 27% recorded once. Trimming took 7 bases from V and 3 from J, leaving 13 bases between them. This CDR3 has 13 residues. Germline CDR1 SNHLY, CDR2 FYNNEI. V usage is TRBV2 and J usage is TRBJ2-7; D unresolved. The TCR was taken from an adult woman who had mild COVID-19 (a few samples of this study predate the infection). Cell type and time point are not known. The sequencing input was PBMCs or a T cell subset sorted from them (not recorded which). In nucleotides, the CDR3 is TGTGCCAGCAAGTCGGCAACCTTCTACGAGCAGTACTTC. It codes for CASKSATFYEQYF.